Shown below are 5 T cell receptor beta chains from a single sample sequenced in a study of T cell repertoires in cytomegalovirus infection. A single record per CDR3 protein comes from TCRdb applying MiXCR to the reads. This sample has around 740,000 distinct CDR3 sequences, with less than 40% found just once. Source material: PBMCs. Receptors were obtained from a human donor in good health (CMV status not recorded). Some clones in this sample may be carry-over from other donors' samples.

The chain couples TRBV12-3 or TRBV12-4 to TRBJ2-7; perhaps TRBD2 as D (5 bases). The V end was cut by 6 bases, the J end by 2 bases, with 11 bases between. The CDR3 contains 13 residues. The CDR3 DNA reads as TGTGCCAGCAGCCCCGGGGAGACCTACGAGCAGTACTTC. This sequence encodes CASSPGETYEQYF.

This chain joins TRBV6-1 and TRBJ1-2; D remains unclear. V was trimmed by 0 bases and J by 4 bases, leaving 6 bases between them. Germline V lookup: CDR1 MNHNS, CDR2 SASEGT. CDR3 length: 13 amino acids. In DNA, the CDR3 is TGTGCCAGCAGTGAAGCAACAGTCTATGGCTACACCTTC. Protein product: CASSEATVYGYTF.

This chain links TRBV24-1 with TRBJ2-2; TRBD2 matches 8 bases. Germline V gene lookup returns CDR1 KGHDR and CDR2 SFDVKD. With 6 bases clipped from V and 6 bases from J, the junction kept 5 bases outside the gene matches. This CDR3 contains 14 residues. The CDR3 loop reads CATSPGRVAGELFF. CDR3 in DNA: TGTGCCACCAGTCCCGGGAGGGTCGCCGGGGAGCTGTTTTTT.

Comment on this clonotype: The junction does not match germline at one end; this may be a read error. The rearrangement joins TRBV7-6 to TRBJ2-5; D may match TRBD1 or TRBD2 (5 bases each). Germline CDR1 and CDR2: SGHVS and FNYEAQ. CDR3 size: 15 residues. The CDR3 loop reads CASSLEGRSVETQYF. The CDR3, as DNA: TGTGCTAGCAGCTTAGAGGGGCGCAGTGTGGAGACCCAGTACTTC.

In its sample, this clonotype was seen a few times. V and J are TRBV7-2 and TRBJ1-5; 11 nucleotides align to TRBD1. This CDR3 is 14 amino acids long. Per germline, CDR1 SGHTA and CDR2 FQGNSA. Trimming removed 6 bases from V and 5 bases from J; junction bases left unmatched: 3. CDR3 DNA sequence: TGTGCCAGCAGTGGACAGGGGGCTTATCAGCCCCAGCATTTT. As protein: CASSGQGAYQPQHF.